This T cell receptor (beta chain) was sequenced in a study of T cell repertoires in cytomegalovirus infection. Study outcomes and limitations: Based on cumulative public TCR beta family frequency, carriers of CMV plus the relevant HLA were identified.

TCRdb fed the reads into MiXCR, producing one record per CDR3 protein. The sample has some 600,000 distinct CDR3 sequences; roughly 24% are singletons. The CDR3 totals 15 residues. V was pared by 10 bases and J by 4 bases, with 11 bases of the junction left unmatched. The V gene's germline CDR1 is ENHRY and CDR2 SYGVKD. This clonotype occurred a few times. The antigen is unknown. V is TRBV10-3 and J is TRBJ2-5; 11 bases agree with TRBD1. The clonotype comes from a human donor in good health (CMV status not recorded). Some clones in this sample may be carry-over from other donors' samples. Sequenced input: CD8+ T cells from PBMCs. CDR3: CATLADRGLPETQYF. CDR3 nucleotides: TGTGCCACCCTAGCGGACAGGGGGCTTCCAGAGACCCAGTACTTC.